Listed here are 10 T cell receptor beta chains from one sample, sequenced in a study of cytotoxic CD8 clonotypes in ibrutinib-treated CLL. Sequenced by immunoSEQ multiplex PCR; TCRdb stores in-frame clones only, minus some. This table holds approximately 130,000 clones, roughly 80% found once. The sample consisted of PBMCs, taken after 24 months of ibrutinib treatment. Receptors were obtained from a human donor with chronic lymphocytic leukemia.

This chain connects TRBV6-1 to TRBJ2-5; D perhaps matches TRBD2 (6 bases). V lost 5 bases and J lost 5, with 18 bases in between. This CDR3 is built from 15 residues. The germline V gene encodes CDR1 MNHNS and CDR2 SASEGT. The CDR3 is CASSSTLAFMETQYF. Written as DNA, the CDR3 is TGTGCCAGCAGTTCGACCCTAGCGTTTATGGAGACCCAGTACTTC.

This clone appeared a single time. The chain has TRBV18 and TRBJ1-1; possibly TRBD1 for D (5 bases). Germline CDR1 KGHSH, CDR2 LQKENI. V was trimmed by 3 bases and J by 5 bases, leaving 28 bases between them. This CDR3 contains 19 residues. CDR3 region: CASSPQGMIEGLEGTEAFF. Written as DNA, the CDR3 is TGTGCCAGCTCACCGCAGGGAATGATAGAAGGGTTAGAGGGGACTGAAGCTTTCTTT.

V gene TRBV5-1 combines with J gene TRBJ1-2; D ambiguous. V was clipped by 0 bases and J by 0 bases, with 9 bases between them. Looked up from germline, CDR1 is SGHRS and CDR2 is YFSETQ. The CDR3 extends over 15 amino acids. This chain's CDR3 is CASSLGSVANYGYTF. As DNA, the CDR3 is TGCGCCAGCAGCTTGGGATCGGTTGCTAACTATGGCTACACCTTC.

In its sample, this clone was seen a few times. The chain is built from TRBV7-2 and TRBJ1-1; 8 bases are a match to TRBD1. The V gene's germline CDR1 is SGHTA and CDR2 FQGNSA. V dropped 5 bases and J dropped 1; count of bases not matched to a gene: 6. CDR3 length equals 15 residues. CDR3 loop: CASSPRQGRNTEAFF. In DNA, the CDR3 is TGTGCCAGCAGCCCGCGACAGGGGAGGAACACTGAAGCTTTCTTT.

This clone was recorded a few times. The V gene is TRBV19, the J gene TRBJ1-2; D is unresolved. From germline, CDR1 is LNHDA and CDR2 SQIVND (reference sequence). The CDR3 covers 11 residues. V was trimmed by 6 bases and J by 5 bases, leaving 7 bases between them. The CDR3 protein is CASSEYYGYTF. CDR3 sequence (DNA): TGTGCCAGTAGCGAATATTATGGCTACACCTTC.

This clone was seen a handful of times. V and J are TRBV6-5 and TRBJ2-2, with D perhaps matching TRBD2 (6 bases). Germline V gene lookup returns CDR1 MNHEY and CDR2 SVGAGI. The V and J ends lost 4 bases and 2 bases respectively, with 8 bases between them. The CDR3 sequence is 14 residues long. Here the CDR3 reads CASSSGTNTGELFF. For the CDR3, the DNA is TGTGCCAGCAGTTCCGGGACTAACACCGGGGAGCTGTTTTTT.

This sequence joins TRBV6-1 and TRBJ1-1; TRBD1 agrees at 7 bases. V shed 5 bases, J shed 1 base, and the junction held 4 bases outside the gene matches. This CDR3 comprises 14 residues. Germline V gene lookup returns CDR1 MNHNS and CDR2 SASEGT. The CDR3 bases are TGTGCCAGCAGTCCCGGGACAGCGAACACTGAAGCTTTCTTT. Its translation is CASSPGTANTEAFF.

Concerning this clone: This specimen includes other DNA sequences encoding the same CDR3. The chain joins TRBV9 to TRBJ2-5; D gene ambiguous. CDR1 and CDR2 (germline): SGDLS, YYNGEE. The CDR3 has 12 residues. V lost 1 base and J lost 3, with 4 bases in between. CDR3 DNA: TGTGCCAGCAGCGTATCCGAAGAGACCCAGTACTTC. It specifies CASSVSEETQYF.

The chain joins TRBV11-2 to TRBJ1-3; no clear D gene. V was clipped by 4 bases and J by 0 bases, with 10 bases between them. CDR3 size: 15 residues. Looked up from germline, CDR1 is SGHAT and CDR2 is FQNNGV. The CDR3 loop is CASSWRQTSGNTIYF. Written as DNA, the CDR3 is TGTGCCAGCAGCTGGAGACAAACCTCTGGAAACACCATATATTTT.

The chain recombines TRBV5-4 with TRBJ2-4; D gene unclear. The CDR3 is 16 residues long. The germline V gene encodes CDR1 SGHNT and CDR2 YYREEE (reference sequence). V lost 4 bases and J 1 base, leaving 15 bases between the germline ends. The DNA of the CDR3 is TGTGCCAGCAGCCCTCGGGCTCAGTGGGCCAAAAACATTCAGTACTTC. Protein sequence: CASSPRAQWAKNIQYF.